These 8 T cell receptor beta chains were sequenced from one sample in a study of OX40 agonist ivuxolimab in advanced cancers. Repertoires were generated with immunoSEQ multiplex PCR, while TCRdb's copy carries only in-frame clones and drops some. The sample records tens of thousands of clones, 80% to 90% being singletons. Specimen: CD4+ or CD8+ T cells sorted from blood, collected in a trial of the OX40 agonist ivuxolimab. The receptors come from an adult with an advanced solid tumor such as melanoma, head and neck, liver or kidney cancer.

CDR3 in amino acids: CASSLGLGKYQPQHF. In DNA form, the CDR3 reads TGTGCCAGCAGCTTGGGTCTGGGGAAGTATCAGCCCCAGCATTTT. The chain joins TRBV5-5 to TRBJ1-5; D remains ambiguous. The CDR3 has 15 amino acids. Deletions cut 0 bases from V and 5 bases from J, with 12 bases between. Per germline, CDR1 SGHKS and CDR2 YYEKEE (reference sequence).

The J gene is TRBJ2-2, the V gene TRBV10-2; D unresolved. With 8 bases removed from V and 4 bases from J, the gap between germline ends came to 14 bases. The CDR3 consists of 14 residues. The germline V gene encodes CDR1 WSHSY and CDR2 SAAADI. This chain's CDR3 is CASRVEIFTGELFF. The CDR3 nucleotides are TGCGCCAGCCGAGTCGAGATATTCACCGGGGAGCTGTTTTTT.

There are a few counts of this clone. The chain carries TRBV11-3 and TRBJ1-1, with D unclear. The germline V gene encodes CDR1 SGHNT and CDR2 YENEEA. The CDR3 extends over 13 amino acids. V was clipped by 2 bases and J by 1 base, with 5 bases between them. CDR3 bases: TGTGCCAGCAGCTTACACCAGAACACTGAAGCTTTCTTT. Its protein product is CASSLHQNTEAFF. Using reference TRBV11-3 and TRBJ1-1 for the parts outside the CDR3, the full variable domain is EAGVVQSPRYKIIEKKQPVAFWCNPISGHNTLYWYLQNLGQGPELLIRYENEEAVDDSQLPKDRFSAERLKGVDSTLKIQPAELGDSAVYLCASSLHQNTEAFFGQGTRLTVV.

The chain has TRBV5-1 and TRBJ1-4; TRBD1 is a possible D gene (5 bases). CDR3 size: 13 residues. Germline values: CDR1 SGHRS, CDR2 YFSETQ. Trimming pared 4 bases from V and 3 bases from J, leaving 7 bases between. This chain's CDR3 is CASSRDPNEKLFF. DNA for the CDR3: TGCGCCAGCAGCCGGGACCCTAATGAAAAACTGTTTTTT.

This clone was seen only a few times. This rearrangement joins TRBV7-6 to TRBJ2-1; 8 bases align to TRBD2. CDR1 and CDR2 (germline): SGHVS, FNYEAQ. This CDR3 contains 15 residues. Unmatched junction bases numbered 3, after V lost 1 base and J lost 4 bases. Here the CDR3 reads CASSLVAGLYNEQFF. The CDR3 coding sequence is TGTGCCAGCAGCTTAGTAGCGGGACTTTACAATGAGCAGTTCTTC.

CDR3 DNA sequence: TGTGCCAGCAGTCTCTCCGGCGGGGCTGAAGCTTTCTTT. It codes for CASSLSGGAEAFF. The chain combines TRBV6-5 with TRBJ1-1; D is unresolved. The germline V and J ends were trimmed by 5 bases and 6 bases, with 13 bases remaining between them. The CDR3 is 13 residues long. The germline gives CDR1 MNHEY, CDR2 SVGAGI.

V is TRBV7-6 and J is TRBJ1-1; TRBD1 is a possible D gene (6 bases). V lost 2 bases and J lost 3, with 13 bases in between. Germline V gives CDR1 SGHVS, CDR2 FNYEAQ. The CDR3 has 15 residues. CDR3 nucleotide sequence: TGTGCCAGCAGCTTAATGGCGGGGGCCGACACTGAAGCTTTCTTT. Translating it yields CASSLMAGADTEAFF.

The chain has TRBV30 and TRBJ1-6; D unresolved. Trimming pared 7 bases from V and 8 bases from J, leaving 18 bases between. Germline CDR1 reads GTSNPN; CDR2 reads SVGIG (reference sequence). The length of the CDR3 is 14 residues. In DNA form, the CDR3 reads TGTGCCTTGCAGGAGGAAGACTGGGATTCACCCCTCCACTTT. This codes for CALQEEDWDSPLHF. Full variable domain (outside the CDR3, taken from reference TRBV30 and TRBJ1-6): SQTIHQWPATLVQPVGSPLSLECTVEGTSNPNLYWYRQAAGRGLQLLFYSVGIGQISSEVPQNLSASRPQDRQFILSSKKLLLSDSGFYLCALQEEDWDSPLHFGNGTRLTVT.